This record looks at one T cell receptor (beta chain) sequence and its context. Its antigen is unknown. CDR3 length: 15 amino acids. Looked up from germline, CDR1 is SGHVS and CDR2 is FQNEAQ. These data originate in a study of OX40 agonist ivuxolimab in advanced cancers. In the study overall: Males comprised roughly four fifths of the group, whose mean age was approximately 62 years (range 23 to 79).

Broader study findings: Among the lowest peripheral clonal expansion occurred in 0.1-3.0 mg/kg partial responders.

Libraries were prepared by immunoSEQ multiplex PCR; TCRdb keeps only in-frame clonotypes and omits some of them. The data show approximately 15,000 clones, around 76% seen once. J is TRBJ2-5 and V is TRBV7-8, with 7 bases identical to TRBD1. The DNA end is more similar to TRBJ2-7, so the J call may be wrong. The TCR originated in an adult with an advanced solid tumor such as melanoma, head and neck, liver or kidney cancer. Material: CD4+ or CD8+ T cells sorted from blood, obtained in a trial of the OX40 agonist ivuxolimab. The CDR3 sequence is CASSSRQGPSYEQYF. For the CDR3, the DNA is TGTGCCAGCAGTTCGCGACAGGGCCCCTCCTACGAGCAGTACTTC.